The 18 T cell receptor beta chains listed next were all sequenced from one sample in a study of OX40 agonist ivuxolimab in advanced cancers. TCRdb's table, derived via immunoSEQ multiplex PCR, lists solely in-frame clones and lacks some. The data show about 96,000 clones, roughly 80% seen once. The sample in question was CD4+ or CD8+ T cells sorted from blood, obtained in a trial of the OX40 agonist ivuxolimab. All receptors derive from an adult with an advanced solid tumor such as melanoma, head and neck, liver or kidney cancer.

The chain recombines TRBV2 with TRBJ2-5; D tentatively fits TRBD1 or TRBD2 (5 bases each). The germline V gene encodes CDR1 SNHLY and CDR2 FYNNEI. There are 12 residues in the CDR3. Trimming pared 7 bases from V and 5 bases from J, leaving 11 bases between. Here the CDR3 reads CASNLWGETQYF. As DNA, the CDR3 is TGTGCCAGCAATCTCTGGGGGGAGACCCAGTACTTC.

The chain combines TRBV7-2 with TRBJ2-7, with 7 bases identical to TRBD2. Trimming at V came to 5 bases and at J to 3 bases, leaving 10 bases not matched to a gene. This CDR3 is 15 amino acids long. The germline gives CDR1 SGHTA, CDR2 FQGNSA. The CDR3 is CASSPHSGALYEQYF. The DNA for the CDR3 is TGTGCCAGCAGCCCGCACAGCGGGGCCCTCTACGAGCAGTACTTC.

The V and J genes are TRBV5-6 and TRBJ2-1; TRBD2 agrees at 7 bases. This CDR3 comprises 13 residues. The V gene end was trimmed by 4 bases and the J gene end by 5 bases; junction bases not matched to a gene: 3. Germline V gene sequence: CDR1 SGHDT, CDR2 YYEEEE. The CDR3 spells CASSPGTNNEQFF. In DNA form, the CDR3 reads TGTGCCAGCAGCCCCGGGACTAACAATGAGCAGTTCTTC.

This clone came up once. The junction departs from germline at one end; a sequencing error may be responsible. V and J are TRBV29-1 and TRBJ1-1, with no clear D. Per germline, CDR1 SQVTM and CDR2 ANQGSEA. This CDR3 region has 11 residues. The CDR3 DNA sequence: TGCAGCGTAAAGGAACTTATTGAAACTTTCTTT. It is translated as CSVKELIETFF. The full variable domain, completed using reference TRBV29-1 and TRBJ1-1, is SAVISQKPSRDICQRGTSLTIQCQVDSQVTMMFWYRQQPGQSLTLIATANQGSEATYESGFVIDKFPISRPNLTFSTLTVSNMSPEDSSIYLCSVKELIETFFGQGTRLTVV.

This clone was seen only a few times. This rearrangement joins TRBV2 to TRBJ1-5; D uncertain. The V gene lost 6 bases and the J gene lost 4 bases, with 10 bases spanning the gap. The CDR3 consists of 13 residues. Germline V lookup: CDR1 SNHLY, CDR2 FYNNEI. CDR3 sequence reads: CASSPDGNQPQHF. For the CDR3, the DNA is TGTGCCAGCAGCCCAGACGGGAATCAGCCCCAGCATTTT.

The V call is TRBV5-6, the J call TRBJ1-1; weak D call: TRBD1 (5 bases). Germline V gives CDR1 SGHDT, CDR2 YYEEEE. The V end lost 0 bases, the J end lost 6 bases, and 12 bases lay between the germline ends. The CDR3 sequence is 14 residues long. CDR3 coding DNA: TGTGCCAGCAGCTTGGACTCCGCGGGGGCTGAAGCTTTCTTT. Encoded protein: CASSLDSAGAEAFF.

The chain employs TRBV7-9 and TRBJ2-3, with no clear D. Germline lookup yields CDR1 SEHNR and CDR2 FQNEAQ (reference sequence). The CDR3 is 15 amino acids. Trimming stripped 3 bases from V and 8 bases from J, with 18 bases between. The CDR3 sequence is CASSFTGPLQFTQYF. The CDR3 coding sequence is TGTGCCAGCAGCTTCACCGGGCCGCTGCAGTTTACGCAGTATTTT. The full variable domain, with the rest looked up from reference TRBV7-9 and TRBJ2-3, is DTGVSQNPRHKITKRGQNVTFRCDPISEHNRLYWYRQTLGQGPEFLTYFQNEAQLEKSRLLSDRFSAERPKGSFSTLEIQRTEQGDSAMYLCASSFTGPLQFTQYFGPGTRLTVL.

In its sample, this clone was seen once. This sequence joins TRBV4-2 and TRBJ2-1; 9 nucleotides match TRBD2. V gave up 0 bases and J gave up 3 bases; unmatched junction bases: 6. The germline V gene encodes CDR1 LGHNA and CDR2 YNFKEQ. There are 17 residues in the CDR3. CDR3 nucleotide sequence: TGTGCCAGCAGCCAAGATCAGCTAGCGGGGTACTACAATGAGCAGTTCTTC. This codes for CASSQDQLAGYYNEQFF.

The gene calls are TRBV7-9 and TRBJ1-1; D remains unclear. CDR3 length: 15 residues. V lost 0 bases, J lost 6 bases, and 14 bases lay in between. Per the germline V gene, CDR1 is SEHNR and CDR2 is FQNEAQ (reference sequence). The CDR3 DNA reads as TGTGCCAGCAGCTTAGCGGGCCAAATTCCGGCTGAAGCTTTCTTT. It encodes CASSLAGQIPAEAFF.

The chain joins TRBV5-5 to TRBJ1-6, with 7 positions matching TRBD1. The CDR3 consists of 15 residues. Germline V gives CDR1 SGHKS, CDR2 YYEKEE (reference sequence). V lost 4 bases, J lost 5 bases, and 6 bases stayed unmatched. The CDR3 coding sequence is TGTGCCAGCAGCCCTTCAGGGGGAGATAATTCACCCCTCCACTTT. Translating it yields CASSPSGGDNSPLHF.

Here the CDR3 reads CASSQRNREWAEQYF. The CDR3 nucleotides are TGTGCCAGTAGTCAGCGGAACAGGGAATGGGCCGAGCAGTACTTC. V gene TRBV19 combines with J gene TRBJ2-7; tentatively, D is TRBD1 (6 bases). The V end lost 5 bases, the J end lost 6 bases, and 20 bases lay between the germline ends. Germline V CDR1 and CDR2: LNHDA, SQIVND (reference sequence). This CDR3 contains 15 residues.

CDR3 in amino acids: CASSPRGGPNTGELFF. As DNA, the CDR3 is TGTGCCAGCAGCCCTCGCGGGGGGCCGAACACCGGGGAGCTGTTTTTT. The chain has TRBV7-3 and TRBJ2-2, with 8 bases matching TRBD2. V shed 5 bases, J shed 0 bases, and the junction held 5 bases outside the gene matches. The CDR3 is 16 amino acids. Germline CDR1 reads SGHTA; CDR2 reads FQGTGA.

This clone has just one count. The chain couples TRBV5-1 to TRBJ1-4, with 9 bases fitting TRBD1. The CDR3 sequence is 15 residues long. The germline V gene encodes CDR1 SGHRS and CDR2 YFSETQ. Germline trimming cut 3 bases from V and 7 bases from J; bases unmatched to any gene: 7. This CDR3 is CASSSSGTGTEKLFF. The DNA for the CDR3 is TGCGCCAGCAGCTCCTCCGGGACAGGGACTGAAAAACTGTTTTTT.

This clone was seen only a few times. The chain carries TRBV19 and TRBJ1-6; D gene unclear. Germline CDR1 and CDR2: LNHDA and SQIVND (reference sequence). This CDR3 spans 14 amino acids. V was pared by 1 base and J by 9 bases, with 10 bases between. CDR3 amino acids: CASSIGVKSSPLHF. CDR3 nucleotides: TGTGCCAGTAGTATAGGGGTCAAGAGTTCACCCCTCCACTTT.

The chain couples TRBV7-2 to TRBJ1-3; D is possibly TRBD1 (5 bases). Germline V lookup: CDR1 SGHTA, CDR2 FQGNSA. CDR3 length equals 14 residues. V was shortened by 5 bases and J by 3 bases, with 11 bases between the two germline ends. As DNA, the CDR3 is TGTGCCAGCAGCCAAGGGACGGTTGGAAACACCATATATTTT. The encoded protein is CASSQGTVGNTIYF.

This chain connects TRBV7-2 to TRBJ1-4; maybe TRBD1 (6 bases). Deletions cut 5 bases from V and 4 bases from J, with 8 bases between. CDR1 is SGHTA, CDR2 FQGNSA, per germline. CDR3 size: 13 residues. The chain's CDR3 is CASSRGGNEKLFF. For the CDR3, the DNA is TGTGCCAGCAGCAGGGGGGGTAATGAAAAACTGTTTTTT.

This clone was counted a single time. The CDR3 region is CASKGTDTQYF. CDR3 in DNA: TGTGCCAGCAAGGGCACAGATACGCAGTATTTT. V usage is TRBV27 and J usage is TRBJ2-3; D remains ambiguous. The germline V gene encodes CDR1 MNHEY and CDR2 SMNVEV (reference sequence). The ends were cut back, 7 bases at V and 1 base at J, with 3 bases in the middle. CDR3 size: 11 residues.

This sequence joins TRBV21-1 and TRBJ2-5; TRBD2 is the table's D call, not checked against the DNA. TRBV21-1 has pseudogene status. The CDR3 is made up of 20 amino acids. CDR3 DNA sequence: TGTGCCAGCAGTTTCCTCCTGGGGGAGGGTAGCGGGAGGCCCCCAGAGACCCAGTACTTC. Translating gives CASSFLLGEGSGRPPETQYF.